The T cell receptor (beta chain) described here comes from a study of blood T cell repertoires in COVID-19. Study summary: PBMCs, B-cell-depleted T cells, or T cells provided the cDNA or gDNA that made up the material.

Germline values: CDR1 KGHSH, CDR2 LQKENI. Trimming removed 2 bases from V and 4 bases from J, with 8 bases in between. The CDR3 runs 13 residues. Authors' methods: Reference gene primer amplification yielded estimated nucleated cell counts. Generated by immunoSEQ multiplex PCR, the TCRdb table keeps only in-frame clones and is missing some. D and trimming come from the DNA, and the V and J calls and clone size come from that table. The sample includes about 160,000 clones, about four fifths of them seen just once. The TCR originated in a man between 65 and 85 years old who had recovered from COVID-19. The material sequenced was peripheral blood. The genes are TRBV18 and TRBJ1-1; D not certain. CDR3 coding DNA: TGTGCCAGCTCACCAGGGGAGCGCACTGAAGCTTTCTTT. Protein sequence: CASSPGERTEAFF.